These 16 T cell receptor beta chains were sequenced from one sample in a study of siplizumab effects on memory and regulatory T cells. Profiled with immunoSEQ multiplex PCR; TCRdb holds only in-frame clones, not every one. The sample lists fewer than 100,000 clones; more than 85% were seen once. Sequencing was done on a sample of CD8+ T cells sorted from blood. The receptors were gathered from a human donor in good health.

The rearrangement uses TRBV27 and TRBJ2-6; D tentatively reads TRBD1 or TRBD2 (6 bases each). Trimming took 6 bases from V and 3 from J, leaving 18 bases between them. The CDR3 is made up of 17 amino acids. The germline CDR1 and CDR2 sequences are MNHEY and SMNVEV (reference sequence). Here the CDR3 reads CASRRGDLFGGANVLTF. Written as DNA, the CDR3 is TGTGCCAGCAGAAGGGGGGATTTATTCGGTGGGGCCAACGTCCTGACTTTC.

This clone has just one count. The chain has TRBV6-5 and TRBJ1-1, with D maybe TRBD1 (5 bases). Germline CDR1 and CDR2: MNHEY and SVGAGI. V dropped 2 bases and J dropped 6 bases, with 13 bases sitting between them. The CDR3 is 14 amino acids. As DNA, the CDR3 is TGTGCCAGCAGTTACGGGAGAGGGGTCGCTGAAGCTTTCTTT. It is translated as CASSYGRGVAEAFF.

The gene calls are TRBV9 and TRBJ2-1; TRBD2 matches at 7 bases. Trimming at V came to 2 bases and at J to 7 bases, leaving 9 bases not matched to a gene. This CDR3 is built from 15 residues. The V gene's germline CDR1 is SGDLS and CDR2 YYNGEE. The CDR3 loop reads CASSVPSGIGNEQFF. CDR3 sequence (DNA): TGTGCCAGCAGCGTTCCTAGCGGAATCGGAAATGAGCAGTTCTTC.

The rearrangement joins TRBV6-1 to TRBJ1-3; D is unresolved. The germline V gene has CDR1 MNHNS and CDR2 SASEGT. This CDR3 has 16 amino acids. Trimming stripped 3 bases from V and 2 bases from J, with 14 bases between. CDR3 residues: CASSDRSSRPGNTIYF. The CDR3 region has the DNA TGTGCCAGCAGTGACCGGAGCTCCCGGCCTGGAAACACCATATATTTT.

This chain links TRBV6-5 with TRBJ2-1, with TRBD2 matching over 15 bases. J lost 9 bases, V lost 4 bases, and 4 bases had no gene match. Germline V gives CDR1 MNHEY, CDR2 SVGAGI. The CDR3 is made up of 15 amino acids. DNA for the CDR3: TGTGCCAGCAGTTGGACTAGCGGGAGGGGCGGTGAGCAGTTCTTC. This codes for CASSWTSGRGGEQFF.

The rearrangement joins TRBV5-6 to TRBJ2-1; no firm D call. Trimming took 5 bases from V and 4 from J, leaving 13 bases between them. The CDR3 sequence is 14 residues long. Germline values: CDR1 SGHDT, CDR2 YYEEEE. For the CDR3, the DNA is TGTGCCAGCAGGTCCAGAGATCATTACAATGAGCAGTTCTTC. Translation gives CASRSRDHYNEQFF.

This chain connects TRBV9 to TRBJ2-5; TRBD1 matches 10 bases. The CDR3 is 15 residues long. CDR1 is SGDLS and CDR2 is YYNGEE in the germline V gene. The V gene end was trimmed by 3 bases and the J gene end by 5 bases; junction bases not matched to a gene: 7. In DNA form, the CDR3 reads TGTGCCAGCAGCGCTGGACAGGGGGTGGGGGAGACCCAGTACTTC. Residues: CASSAGQGVGETQYF.

The chain recombines TRBV27 with TRBJ2-2; 12 bases fit TRBD1. Germline lookup yields CDR1 MNHEY and CDR2 SMNVEV (reference sequence). The J segment lost 6 bases and the V segment lost 6 bases, leaving 5 bases of the junction unmatched. The CDR3 loop spans 15 amino acids. The CDR3 region has the DNA TGTGCCAGCAGATGGGGACAGGGGGCTTCCGGGGAGCTGTTTTTT. It encodes CASRWGQGASGELFF.

The rearrangement uses TRBV5-6 and TRBJ2-7, with 8 bases matching TRBD1. There are 14 residues in the CDR3. V lost 3 bases and J lost 4; bases outside the gene matches: 6. The germline gives CDR1 SGHDT, CDR2 YYEEEE. CDR3 sequence: CASSSGTGPYEQYF. For the CDR3, the DNA is TGTGCCAGCAGCTCCGGGACAGGACCTTACGAGCAGTACTTC.

The gene calls are TRBV7-9 and TRBJ2-5, with 7 bases fitting TRBD2. The CDR3 length is 15 residues. Germline assignment: CDR1 SEHNR and CDR2 FQNEAQ (reference sequence). V dropped 1 base and J dropped 10; count of bases not matched to a gene: 12. Here the CDR3 reads CASSLGDYGLRDQYF. CDR3 DNA: TGTGCCAGCAGCTTAGGGGACTACGGTCTTCGGGACCAGTACTTC. Filled out from reference TRBV7-9 and TRBJ2-5, the complete variable domain reads DTGVSQNPRHKITKRGQNVTFRCDPISEHNRLYWYRQTLGQGPEFLTYFQNEAQLEKSRLLSDRFSAERPKGSFSTLEIQRTEQGDSAMYLCASSLGDYGLRDQYFGPGTRLLVL.

The chain is built from TRBV10-3 and TRBJ1-2, with 7 bases aligning to TRBD1. CDR1 and CDR2 from the germline V gene are ENHRY and SYGVKD. The CDR3 covers 15 residues. Trimming cost V 11 bases and J 4 bases; bases outside gene matches: 16. The CDR3 DNA reads TGTGCCGGACGTCAAGACCGGGACAGATTCTATGGCTACACCTTC. Translated: CAGRQDRDRFYGYTF.

V gene TRBV6-5 combines with J gene TRBJ1-1; the D gene is possibly TRBD1 (6 bases). Germline V CDR1 and CDR2: MNHEY, SVGAGI. The CDR3 length is 14 residues. The V end lost 7 bases, the J end lost 1 base, and 13 bases lay between the germline ends. CDR3 sequence (DNA): TGTGCCAGCACCGAGGGACAACAGAACACTGAAGCTTTCTTT. Its protein product is CASTEGQQNTEAFF.

This chain uses TRBV27 with TRBJ2-7; the match to TRBD2 covers 8 bases. The V and J ends lost 1 base and 2 bases, in that order; junction bases with no gene match: 4. The CDR3 extends over 15 amino acids. From germline, CDR1 is MNHEY and CDR2 SMNVEV (reference sequence). The DNA of the CDR3 is TGTGCCAGCAGTTTATTTGCTAGCGGGCCCTACGAGCAGTACTTC. Protein product: CASSLFASGPYEQYF.

This chain connects TRBV2 to TRBJ2-2, with 9 bases aligning to TRBD2. CDR1 is SNHLY, CDR2 FYNNEI, per germline. Germline trimming cut 3 bases from V and 8 bases from J; bases unmatched to any gene: 4. The CDR3 runs to 14 residues. The CDR3 sequence is CASSEREGLGELFF. The DNA for the CDR3 is TGTGCCAGCAGTGAGCGGGAGGGACTTGGGGAGCTGTTTTTT.

This chain links TRBV7-6 with TRBJ2-3, with TRBD2 as a possible D gene (6 bases). Germline V lookup: CDR1 SGHVS, CDR2 FNYEAQ. The ends were cut back, 6 bases at V and 0 bases at J, with 22 bases in the middle. The CDR3 length is 18 residues. CDR3 in amino acids: CASSPGLSRQSSTDTQYF. Here the CDR3 DNA reads TGTGCCAGCAGTCCCGGACTATCGCGGCAGAGTAGCACAGATACGCAGTATTTT.

This chain uses TRBV14 with TRBJ2-7, with D perhaps given as TRBD1 or TRBD2 (5 bases each). Germline lookup yields CDR1 SGHDN and CDR2 FVKESK. The germline V and J ends were trimmed by 3 bases and 5 bases, with 14 bases remaining between them. The CDR3 has 14 amino acids. The chain's CDR3 is CASSHGASRNEQYF. As DNA, the CDR3 is TGTGCCAGCAGCCACGGGGCTTCGCGGAACGAGCAGTACTTC.